These 25 T cell receptor beta chains originate from one sample sequenced in a study of tumor-infiltrating lymphocytes in primary liver carcinoma. Co-extraction of RNA and DNA was performed on 20-30 mg of unsorted bulk tissue. The researchers produced TCR beta cDNA from roughly 550 ng total RNA with a constant-region primer. Slightly modified ARM-PCR with three nested multiplex PCR rounds yielded TCR beta libraries. Use of TRBV1-TRBV30 forward primers with a C-beta reverse primer characterized the first two PCR rounds, which lasted about 9 cycles each. TCRdb reprocessed the multiplex PCR reads via MiXCR and lists one record per CDR3 protein. The sample lists under 110,000 distinct CDR3 sequences, 55% to 80% occurring once. The specimen sequenced was liver tumor tissue from sampling region 2. The subset was: tumor region T2, inferior pole. These receptors all stem from a woman aged 55-70 years with primary liver carcinoma and hepatitis B virus infection.

As regards this clonotype: The junction differs from germline at one of its ends, possibly a read error. The J gene is TRBJ2-5, the V gene TRBV11-2; D gene uncertain. This CDR3 has 16 amino acids. Germline lookup yields CDR1 SGHAT and CDR2 FQNNGV. The CDR3 DNA reads as TGTGCCAACAGCTACTCCCGTGGTAGCAGGAGAGAGACCCAGTATTTC. Protein sequence: CANSYSRGSRRETQYF.

Worth noting for this clonotype: A read error is possible here, since a much larger clone lies one base away. The chain employs TRBV28 and TRBJ2-7; TRBD1 aligns across 7 bases. The germline gives CDR1 MDHEN, CDR2 SYDVKM. The CDR3 is made up of 14 amino acids. CDR3 residues: CACSLRQGKGEQYF. DNA of the CDR3: TGTGCCTGCAGTTTAAGACAGGGTAAGGGCGAGCAGTACTTC.

The chain employs TRBV12-3 or TRBV12-4 and TRBJ2-3; no clear D gene. V dropped 8 bases and J dropped 6 bases, with 15 bases sitting between them. The CDR3 loop spans 13 amino acids. CDR3: CASDMSSGDTQYF. Written as DNA, the CDR3 is TGTGCCAGCGACATGTCTAGTGGGGATACGCAGTATTTT.

J is TRBJ1-5 and V is TRBV6-1, with D perhaps matching TRBD1 (5 bases). Germline assignment: CDR1 MNHNS and CDR2 SASEGT. Trimming stripped 3 bases from V and 3 bases from J, with 12 bases between. The CDR3 sequence is 15 residues long. For the CDR3, the DNA is TGTGCCAGCAGTGACAGACAGTATGACAATCAGCCCCAGCATTTT. Translating gives CASSDRQYDNQPQHF.

As for this clonotype: An end of the junction does not agree with germline; a read error may underlie this. This chain joins TRBV5-5 and TRBJ2-2, with 8 positions matching TRBD1. This CDR3 comprises 13 residues. Germline lookup yields CDR1 SGHKS and CDR2 YYEKEE (reference sequence). The CDR3 loop is CANRGISTGEMFF. CDR3 DNA sequence: TGTGCCAACAGGGGGATTTCCACCGGGGAGATGTTTTTT.

Comment on this clonotype: As the CDR3 is not closed by the conserved phenylalanine or tryptophan, this likely results from a read error. The genes are TRBV11-3 and TRBJ2-3; maybe TRBD2 (5 bases). This CDR3 region has 14 residues. CDR1 and CDR2 (germline): SGHNT, YENEEA. The CDR3 here is CVSSLRTSTDTQYI. CDR3 DNA sequence: TGTGTCAGCAGCTTAAGGACTAGCACAGATACGCAGTATATT.

This clonotype was seen ten or more times. The chain links TRBV5-4 to TRBJ2-3; 11 positions match TRBD2. The CDR3 is 16 residues long. Losses at the gene ends were 3 bases for V and 4 bases for J; bases not matched to a gene: 7. Germline V gene lookup returns CDR1 SGHNT and CDR2 YYREEE (reference sequence). The DNA for the CDR3 is TGTGCCAGCAGCTCCGGCACTAGCGGGAGTGCAGATACGCAGTATTTT. Its protein is CASSSGTSGSADTQYF.

The chain uses TRBV20-1 and TRBJ2-7, with 12 bases matching TRBD1. The CDR3 contains 15 residues. Trimming took 6 bases from V and 3 from J; bases not matched to a gene: 9. Germline V lookup: CDR1 DFQATT, CDR2 SNEGSKA (reference sequence). DNA for the CDR3: TGCAGTGCAATATCGGGACAGGGGGCTGGCTACGAGCAGTACTTC. Its translation is CSAISGQGAGYEQYF.

This clonotype was seen a few times. A read error may explain this, as a much larger clone is one base away. The V gene is TRBV10-1, the J gene TRBJ2-3, with 8 bases identical to TRBD1. The CDR3 loop spans 15 amino acids. V was clipped by 6 bases and J by 0 bases; unmatched bases: 5. Per the germline V gene, CDR1 is WNHNN and CDR2 is SYGVQD (reference sequence). The chain's CDR3 is CASSEDRDSTDTQYF. CDR3 in DNA: TGCGCCAGCAGCGAGGACAGGGATAGCACAGATACGCAGTATTTT.

About this clonotype: A read error may be the cause here, since a much bigger clone is one base away. Without the conserved terminal phenylalanine or tryptophan, this CDR3 likely stems from a read error. This chain links TRBV28 with TRBJ1-5, with D maybe TRBD1 (5 bases). V was clipped by 3 bases and J by 0 bases, with 9 bases between them. The CDR3 runs 15 residues. CDR1 is MDHEN, CDR2 SYDVKM, per germline. The CDR3 spells CASSLRGFSNQPQHV. As DNA, the CDR3 is TGTGCCAGCAGTTTGAGGGGTTTTAGCAATCAGCCCCAGCATGTT.

Turning to this clonotype: A much larger clone lies one base from this, so it may be a read error. The J gene is TRBJ2-3, the V gene TRBV28; D perhaps matches TRBD1 (5 bases). The CDR3 is made up of 12 amino acids. The germline CDR1 and CDR2 sequences are MDHEN and SYDVKM. The CDR3 DNA reads as TGTGCCAGCAGGGGGCCCACAGATAAGCAGTATTTT. Residues: CASRGPTDKQYF. The full variable domain, completed using reference TRBV28 and TRBJ2-3, is DVKVTQSSRYLVKRTGEKVFLECVQDMDHENMFWYRQDPGLGLRLIYFSYDVKMKEKGDIPEGYSVSREKKERFSLILESASTNQTSMYLCASRGPTDKQYFGPGTRLTVL.

About this clonotype: The junction and the germline gene differ at one end; a read error may be behind it. The CDR3 sequence is CASSSSTSGRLKQNF. Written as DNA, the CDR3 is TGTGCCAGCAGCTCATCGACTAGCGGGAGACTGAAGCAGAACTTC. The V and J genes are TRBV6-5 and TRBJ2-7, with 12 nucleotides matching TRBD2. Germline V gives CDR1 MNHEY, CDR2 SVGAGI. The length of the CDR3 is 15 residues.

Of note for this clonotype: Possible read error: a much larger clone is one base away. The V call is TRBV15, the J call TRBJ1-6; 7 nucleotides align to TRBD1. The germline gives CDR1 LNHNV, CDR2 YYDKDF (reference sequence). The CDR3 totals 15 residues. CDR3 sequence reads: CATSRETGYNSPLRF. CDR3 nucleotides: TGTGCCACCAGCAGAGAGACAGGGTACAATTCACCCCTCCGCTTT.

This clonotype was recorded at least ten times. V and J are TRBV5-6 and TRBJ2-7, with D tentatively TRBD1 or TRBD2 (6 bases each). The germline gives CDR1 SGHDT, CDR2 YYEEEE. Trimming removed 2 bases from V and 3 bases from J, with 15 bases in between. The CDR3 runs 15 residues. The CDR3, as DNA: TGTGCCAGCAGCTTTAGGGGGACTGCAGTCTACGAGCAGTACTTC. The encoded protein is CASSFRGTAVYEQYF.

Concerning this clonotype itself: One end of the junction varies from germline; a read error may be responsible. This rearrangement joins TRBV11-2 to TRBJ1-1; tentatively, D is TRBD1 (6 bases). Germline V CDR1 and CDR2: SGHAT, FQNNGV. The CDR3 is 15 amino acids. In DNA form, the CDR3 reads TGTGCCAGCAGCTTAGGTCCGGGGGCAGGAACTGAAACTCTCTTT. It codes for CASSLGPGAGTETLF.

This clonotype was found a few times. It may be a read error: a sequence one base away is much more abundant. The rearrangement joins TRBV5-4 to TRBJ2-1, with D perhaps being TRBD1 or TRBD2 (5 bases each). The CDR3 is 15 residues long. Germline assignment: CDR1 SGHNT and CDR2 YYREEE (reference sequence). The CDR3 DNA reads TGTGCCAGCAGCTTGGGGACTCCCGCGGACAATGAGCGGTTCTTC. It codes for CASSLGTPADNERFF.

The V gene is TRBV29-1, the J gene TRBJ2-5; 8 positions match TRBD2. Trimming took 7 bases from V and 0 from J; bases not matched to a gene: 7. Germline CDR1 reads SQVTM; CDR2 reads ANQGSEA. This CDR3 has 14 residues. This CDR3 is CSARGTSHQETQYF. CDR3 sequence (DNA): TGCAGCGCCCGCGGGACTAGTCACCAAGAGACCCAGTACTTC.

As to this clonotype: A much larger clone sits a single nucleotide away, making a read error possible. J is TRBJ2-3 and V is TRBV5-6, with 7 bases lining up with TRBD2. Germline values: CDR1 SGHDT, CDR2 YYEEEE. The CDR3 runs to 14 residues. The CDR3 sequence: CASSLWGGTDMQYF. The CDR3 DNA follows: TGTGCCAGCAGCTTGTGGGGGGGAACAGATATGCAGTATTTT.

Comments on this clonotype: A read error is likely, as this CDR3 ends without the conserved phenylalanine or tryptophan. The chain employs TRBV4-1 and TRBJ1-1, with 9 nucleotides matching TRBD1. After removal of 7 bases from V and 6 bases from J, the junction contained 9 bases not matched to a gene. CDR3 length equals 14 residues. Germline loops: CDR1 MGHRA, CDR2 YSYEKL. The CDR3 spells CASNQGQGSSEAFS. The CDR3 DNA reads as TGCGCCAGCAACCAGGGACAGGGCAGTTCTGAAGCTTTCTCT.

As concerns this clonotype: No conserved phenylalanine or tryptophan ends this CDR3, so it is likely a read error. The chain employs TRBV4-1 and TRBJ2-5; D is possibly TRBD1 or TRBD2 (5 bases each). CDR1 is MGHRA and CDR2 is YSYEKL in the germline V gene. This CDR3 has 13 amino acids. As DNA, the CDR3 is TGCCCCAGCAGCTTCCGGACAATGGGGGCCCAGTACATC. Encoded protein: CPSSFRTMGAQYI.

Worth noting for this clonotype: No conserved phenylalanine or tryptophan ends this CDR3, so it is likely a read error. The chain combines TRBV28 with TRBJ2-5; no definite D call. Trimming stripped 5 bases from V and 2 bases from J, with 21 bases between. Germline CDR1 and CDR2: MDHEN and SYDVKM. This CDR3 comprises 17 residues. The CDR3 DNA sequence: TGTGCCAGCAGTAAAGCCCTCCCGCAGCTACTACAAGAGACCCAGTACTAC. The encoded protein is CASSKALPQLLQETQYY.

This chain uses TRBV29-1 with TRBJ2-5; 8 bases align to TRBD1. Germline trimming cut 4 bases from V and 5 bases from J; bases unmatched to any gene: 9. The CDR3 extends over 14 amino acids. Germline V gene lookup returns CDR1 SQVTM and CDR2 ANQGSEA. This chain's CDR3 is CSVAFEQGAETQYF. CDR3 DNA: TGCAGCGTTGCATTTGAGCAGGGGGCCGAGACCCAGTACTTC. The full variable domain, its missing parts supplied by reference TRBV29-1 and TRBJ2-5, is SAVISQKPSRDICQRGTSLTIQCQVDSQVTMMFWYRQQPGQSLTLIATANQGSEATYESGFVIDKFPISRPNLTFSTLTVSNMSPEDSSIYLCSVAFEQGAETQYFGPGTRLLVL.

In regard to this clonotype: Being one base from a much bigger clone, this may be a read error. The V gene is TRBV10-2, the J gene TRBJ1-2; D remains ambiguous. From germline, CDR1 is WSHSY and CDR2 SAAADI. Trimming pared 0 bases from V and 1 base from J, leaving 6 bases between. This CDR3 has 14 amino acids. CDR3 sequence (DNA): TGCGCCAGCAGTGAGTCAGGGAGTAACTATGGCTACACCTTC. It encodes CASSESGSNYGYTF.

Regarding this clonotype: The CDR3 ends on some other residue instead of the conserved phenylalanine or tryptophan, so this is likely a read error. This chain connects TRBV11-2 to TRBJ2-1; possible D gene TRBD2, 5 bases. CDR3 length: 14 amino acids. The germline V gene encodes CDR1 SGHAT and CDR2 FQNNGV. CDR3 amino acids: CTSSLDSRYREQFL. The CDR3 coding sequence is TGTACCAGCAGTCTGGACTCGAGGTATAGGGAGCAGTTCTTA.

The chain uses TRBV6-1 and TRBJ1-5; D gene uncertain. The CDR3 extends over 18 amino acids. Germline V CDR1 and CDR2: MNHNS, SASEGT. The V end was cut by 2 bases, the J end by 2 bases, with 19 bases between. In DNA, the CDR3 is TGTGCCAGCAGTGAAAACCATGGGGTAGGTGGTGGCAATCAGCCCCAGCATTTT. This translates into CASSENHGVGGGNQPQHF.